This is a list of T cell receptor beta chains from one sample in a study of T cells after yellow fever vaccination. One entry per CDR3 protein results from TCRdb running MiXCR on the 5' RACE reads. The data contain about 74,000 distinct CDR3 sequences, approximately 7.7% of them seen just once; the ten biggest clones take up 35%. The input for sequencing was CD8+ T cells sorted from PBMCs, taken more than 4 days after the first yellow fever vaccination. The receptors originated from a man aged 18 to 29 who received the YFV17D yellow fever vaccine. Both conserved end residues are part of each CDR3. Fields, in order: CDR3 length, J gene, V gene, CDR3 protein.

14,TRBJ2-1,TRBV4-3,CASSQEGWYNEQFF
13,TRBJ2-3,TRBV6-6,CASKVQGANTQYF
17,TRBJ2-5,TRBV11-2,CASTPGLAGGYQETQYF
15,TRBJ2-1,TRBV19,CASNDLAYMGDEQFF
12,TRBJ2-7,TRBV5-1,CASSSRVGEQYF
15,TRBJ1-2,TRBV4-1,CASPPGPCRADGYTF
16,TRBJ1-1,TRBV11-2,CASSLGWEGARTEAFF
13,TRBJ2-3,TRBV20-1,CSARTYSTDTQYF
16,TRBJ2-2,TRBV6-2/TRBV6-3,CASIGHQNRTTGELFF
14,TRBJ1-5,TRBV5-5,CASSFFDSNQPQHF
17,TRBJ2-5,TRBV6-5,CASSYSWGSGDQETQYF
14,TRBJ2-7,TRBV6-1,CASSRGTGFGEQYF
14,TRBJ2-5,TRBV6-5,CASSYSGGGETQYF
15,TRBJ2-2,TRBV2,CASTPENSNTGELFF
14,TRBJ1-2,TRBV7-9,CASSLSGQWYGYTF
13,TRBJ2-5,TRBV7-9,CASSLVPQETQYF
16,TRBJ1-2,TRBV20-1,CSATVDSPLANYGYTF
12,TRBJ2-7,TRBV9,CASSGGTHEQYF
20,TRBJ2-1,TRBV20-1,CSASSTGTSGGVSSYNEQFF
19,TRBJ2-5,TRBV4-2,CASSQLTSGGPREQETQYF
17,TRBJ2-1,TRBV15,CATSRPLPIGGVYEQFF
16,TRBJ2-1,TRBV15,CATSRGAGPTYNEQFF
16,TRBJ2-1,TRBV2,CASSDWGIESYNEQFF
15,TRBJ2-7,TRBV4-1,CASSPRGTGNYEQYF
15,TRBJ1-2,TRBV6-5,CASRGTGDSIYGYTF
15,TRBJ2-5,TRBV7-3,CASSRLGGGGETQYF
14,TRBJ2-5,TRBV4-3,CASSQVARTETQYF
15,TRBJ2-2,TRBV28,CASSWARDRAGELFF
14,TRBJ1-4,TRBV2,CASSEIGAEEKLFF
14,TRBJ1-1,TRBV5-5,CASSSTQGATEAFF
12,TRBJ1-5,TRBV4-3,CASSHPGQPQHF
13,TRBJ2-1,TRBV5-1,CASSLGTGWEQFF
13,TRBJ2-5,TRBV4-1,CASSQEPQETQYF
15,TRBJ1-5,TRBV4-1,CASSQLLTADQPQHF
14,TRBJ2-1,TRBV5-8,CASSLRAAYNEQFF
15,TRBJ2-5,TRBV12-3/TRBV12-4,CASSSTERGFETQYF
15,TRBJ2-7,TRBV5-1,CASSWGTGSSYEQYF
18,TRBJ2-2,TRBV7-2,CASSLAPFGGGNAGELFF
15,TRBJ2-7,TRBV19,CASSKGGGYPYEQYF
13,TRBJ1-6,TRBV12-3/TRBV12-4,CASSQAPSSPLHF
17,TRBJ1-3,TRBV4-3,CASSPRPGPLSGNTIYF
13,TRBJ2-1,TRBV18,CASSLSEDNEQFF
17,TRBJ2-2,TRBV4-1,CASSQERWIGHTGELFF
15,TRBJ2-2,TRBV9,CASSAAAGYTGELFF
14,TRBJ2-7,TRBV2,CASSDELSPHEQYF
14,TRBJ2-5,TRBV7-2,CASSSVVRGLTQYF
14,TRBJ1-2,TRBV15,CATSRGRADYGYTF
12,TRBJ2-7,TRBV29-1,CSVEGGRDEQYF
16,TRBJ1-2,TRBV29-1,CSVVSGLDQGDYGYTF
15,TRBJ2-1,TRBV11-1,CASSRDGSSYNEQFF
14,TRBJ2-3,TRBV5-1,CASSLRTGSDTQYF
14,TRBJ2-7,TRBV7-9,CASSQTGGLNEQYF
16,TRBJ2-1,TRBV11-3,CASSLGPLGSYNEQFF
17,TRBJ2-7,TRBV4-2,CASSQDQSGKGSIEQYF